In its sample, the clone carrying this T cell receptor (beta chain) was seen many times. What it recognizes is unknown. The data were taken from a study of T cell repertoires in cytomegalovirus infection. On the study more broadly: Public signatures in TCR beta pointed to CMV infection and matching HLA type.

Study results and caveats: CMV-specific TCR beta clonotypes restricted by HLA-C were the ones dominating the ex vivo response. Cumulative frequency of public TCR beta families picked out carriers of CMV plus the relevant HLA.

In TCRdb, the reads were re-called with MiXCR into one record per CDR3 protein. The profile shows 750,000 to 950,000 distinct CDR3 sequences, about 28% of them singletons. The origin of this receptor is a human donor in good health (CMV status not recorded). Some clones in this sample may be carry-over from other donors' samples. Sample: cultured CD8+ T cells from PBMCs, taken from culture after CMV antigen stimulation.

CDR3 coding DNA: TGTGCCAGCAGCCAAGATTCAGGAGTGGATGGCTACACCTTC. It encodes CASSQDSGVDGYTF. The V gene is TRBV4-2, the J gene TRBJ1-2; D is unresolved. Germline loops: CDR1 LGHNA, CDR2 YNFKEQ. V shed 0 bases and J shed 6 bases, with 11 bases lying between them. The CDR3 length is 14 residues.